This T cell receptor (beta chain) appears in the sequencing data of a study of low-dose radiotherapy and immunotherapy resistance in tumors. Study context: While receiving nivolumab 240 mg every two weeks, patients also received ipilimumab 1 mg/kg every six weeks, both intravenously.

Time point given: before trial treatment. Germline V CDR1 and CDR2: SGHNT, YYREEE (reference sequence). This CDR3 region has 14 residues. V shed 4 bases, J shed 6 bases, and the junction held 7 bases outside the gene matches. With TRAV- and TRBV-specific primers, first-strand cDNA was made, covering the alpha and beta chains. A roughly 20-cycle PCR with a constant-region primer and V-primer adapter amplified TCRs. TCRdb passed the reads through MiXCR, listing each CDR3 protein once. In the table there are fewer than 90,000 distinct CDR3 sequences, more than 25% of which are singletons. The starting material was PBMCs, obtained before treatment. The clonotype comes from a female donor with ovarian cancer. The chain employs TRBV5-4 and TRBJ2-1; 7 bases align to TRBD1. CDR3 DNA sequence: TGTGCCAGCAGCGTACAGGGGTCACGCAATGAGCAGTTCTTC. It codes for CASSVQGSRNEQFF. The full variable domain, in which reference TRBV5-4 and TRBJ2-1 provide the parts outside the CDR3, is ETGVTQSPTHLIKTRGQQVTLRCSSQSGHNTVSWYQQALGQGPQFIFQYYREEENGRGNFPPRFSGLQFPNYSSELNVNALELDDSALYLCASSVQGSRNEQFFGPGTRLTVL.